A selection of T cell receptor beta chains follows, all from one sample in a study of T cells in tuberculosis. Profiled with immunoSEQ multiplex PCR; TCRdb holds only in-frame clones, not every one. The table lists 30,000 to 35,000 clones, about 90% of them singletons, with approximately 7% in the top ten. Sequencing used PBMCs, obtained at tuberculosis diagnosis. These receptors came from an adult with tuberculosis. Some clones in this sample may be carry-over from other donors' samples. The CDR3 runs from the conserved cysteine through the conserved F or W. The D gene is left open where the match is weak. Where a row states a size, it is once, few, many or the class of an expanded clone; other rows omit it.

V: TRBV5-5
size: NA
J: TRBJ2-2
D: NA
DNA: TGTGCCAGCAGCTCTGCCGGGCGGACTAACACCGGGGAGCTGTTTTTT
CDR3: CASSSAGRTNTGELFF

V: TRBV5-1
size: NA
J: TRBJ2-7
D: TRBD2
DNA: TGCGCCAGTGCCGGACTAGCGGGGAGCTACGAGCAGTACTTC
CDR3: CASAGLAGSYEQYF

V: TRBV10-2
size: NA
J: TRBJ2-5
D: NA
DNA: TGCGCCAGCAGTGGACAGGTCGGAGAGACCCAGTACTTC
CDR3: CASSGQVGETQYF

V: TRBV7-8
size: NA
J: TRBJ1-5
D: NA
DNA: TGTGCCAGCAGCTTACGTGTGACAGGAAGCAATCAGCCCCAGCATTTT
CDR3: CASSLRVTGSNQPQHF

V: TRBV11-3
size: NA
J: TRBJ2-1
D: TRBD2
DNA: TGTGCCAGCAGCTTAGCGGGGGGGCCTGATGAGCAGTTCTTC
CDR3: CASSLAGGPDEQFF

V: TRBV7-2
size: once
J: TRBJ2-3
D: TRBD1
DNA: TGTGCCAGCAGCGCCGGACAGGGGCAGACAGATACGCAGTATTTT
CDR3: CASSAGQGQTDTQYF

V: TRBV7-2
size: NA
J: TRBJ2-1
D: NA
DNA: TGTGCCAGCAGCCCAGCGGGTTACAATGAGCAGTTCTTC
CDR3: CASSPAGYNEQFF

V: TRBV19
size: once
J: TRBJ2-1
D: NA
DNA: TGTGCCAGTAGTAAGGGGGTGAGCGAGCAGTTCTTC
CDR3: CASSKGVSEQFF

V: TRBV6-5
size: NA
J: TRBJ2-1
D: TRBD2
DNA: TGTGCCAGCAGTCCACGGGGTAGCGGGGTGTCCGGGCAGTTCTTC
CDR3: CASSPRGSGVSGQFF

V: TRBV10-3
size: NA
J: TRBJ1-4
D: TRBD1
DNA: TGTGCCATCAGTGATGGGAGACAGGGGACAACTAATGAAAAACTGTTTTTT
CDR3: CAISDGRQGTTNEKLFF

V: TRBV30
size: NA
J: TRBJ1-4
D: NA
DNA: TGTGCCTGGAAACCTGGGGGCTCCATCTGGGAAAAACTGTTTTTT
CDR3: CAWKPGGSIWEKLFF